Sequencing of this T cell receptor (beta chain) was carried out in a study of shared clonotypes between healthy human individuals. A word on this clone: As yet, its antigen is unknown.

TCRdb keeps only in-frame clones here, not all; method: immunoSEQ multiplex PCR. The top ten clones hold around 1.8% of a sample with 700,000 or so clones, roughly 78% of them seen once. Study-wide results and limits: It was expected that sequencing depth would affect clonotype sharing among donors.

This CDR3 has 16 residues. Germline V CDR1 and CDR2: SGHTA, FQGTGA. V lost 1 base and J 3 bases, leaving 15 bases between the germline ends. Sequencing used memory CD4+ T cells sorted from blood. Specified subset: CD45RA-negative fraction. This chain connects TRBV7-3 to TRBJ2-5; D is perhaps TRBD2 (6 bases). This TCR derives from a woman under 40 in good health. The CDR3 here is CASSLNGGASEETQYF. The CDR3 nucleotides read TGTGCCAGCAGCTTAAACGGCGGGGCCAGCGAAGAGACCCAGTACTTC. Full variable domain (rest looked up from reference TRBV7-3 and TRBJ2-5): GAGVSQTPSNKVTEKGKYVELRCDPISGHTALYWYRQSLGQGPEFLIYFQGTGAADDSGLPNDRFFAVRPEGSVSTLKIQRTERGDSAVYLCASSLNGGASEETQYFGPGTRLLVL.